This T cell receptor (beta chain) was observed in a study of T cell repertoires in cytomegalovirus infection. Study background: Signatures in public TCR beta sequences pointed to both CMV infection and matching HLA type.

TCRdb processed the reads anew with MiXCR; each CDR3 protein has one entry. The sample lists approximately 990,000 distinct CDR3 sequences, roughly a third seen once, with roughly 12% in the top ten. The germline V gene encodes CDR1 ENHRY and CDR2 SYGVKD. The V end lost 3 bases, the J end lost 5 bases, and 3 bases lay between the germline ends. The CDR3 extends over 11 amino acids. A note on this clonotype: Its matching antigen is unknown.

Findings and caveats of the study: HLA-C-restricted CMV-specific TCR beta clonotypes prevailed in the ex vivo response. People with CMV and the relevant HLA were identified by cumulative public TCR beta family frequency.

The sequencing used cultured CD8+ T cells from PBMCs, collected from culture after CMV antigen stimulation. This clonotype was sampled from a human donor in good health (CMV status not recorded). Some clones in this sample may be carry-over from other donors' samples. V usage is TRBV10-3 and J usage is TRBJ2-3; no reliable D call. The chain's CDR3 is CAISDGDTQYF. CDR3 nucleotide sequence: TGTGCCATCAGTGACGGAGATACGCAGTATTTT.